This T cell receptor beta chain was documented in a study of spatial heterogeneity in lung cancer. Study conclusions and caveats: It was found that expanded intratumoral alpha and beta TCR counts tracked tumor mutation counts.

This CDR3 has 15 residues. Germline V CDR1 and CDR2: ENHRY, SYGVKD. The germline V and J ends were trimmed by 3 bases and 1 base, with 12 bases remaining between them. TCRdb itself ran the 5' RACE reads through MiXCR, one entry per CDR3 protein. The table records around 9,000 distinct CDR3 sequences, more than 4% of them present only once. This clonotype was counted at least ten times. Its antigen remains unknown. The time point was: sample taken at primary tumor resection. This TCR derives from a female donor with early-stage non-small cell lung cancer. The chain couples TRBV10-3 to TRBJ1-1; a weak D match, TRBD1 (6 bases). The sequencing here drew on lung tumor tissue, taken at surgery. The CDR3 bases are TGTGCCATCAGTGAAAGTGGGGGGCAGAACACTGAAGCTTTCTTT. Its translation is CAISESGGQNTEAFF.